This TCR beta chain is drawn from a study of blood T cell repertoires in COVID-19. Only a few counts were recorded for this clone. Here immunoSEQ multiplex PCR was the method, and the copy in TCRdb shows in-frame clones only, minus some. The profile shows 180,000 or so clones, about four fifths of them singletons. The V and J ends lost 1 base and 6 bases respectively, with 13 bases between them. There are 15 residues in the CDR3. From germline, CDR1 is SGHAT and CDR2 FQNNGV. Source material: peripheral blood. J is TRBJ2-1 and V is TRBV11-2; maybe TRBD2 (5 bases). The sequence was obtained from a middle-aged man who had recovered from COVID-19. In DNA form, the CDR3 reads TGTGCCAGCAGCTTAGGTGACGTCGGACTCAATGAGCAGTTCTTC. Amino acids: CASSLGDVGLNEQFF.